Each of the 12 T cell receptor beta chains below was sequenced from the same sample in a study of blood T cell repertoires in COVID-19 (dated by TCRdb to between 2020 and 2021). Libraries came from the immunoSEQ multiplex PCR assay. Sourced from immuneACCESS, this table was stored by TCRdb with only in-frame sequences that have V and J called. A share of the clones is absent; for the studies checked, an unresolved V gene accounts for under half, and the remainder has no known explanation. The sample table contains fewer than 200,000 clones; only one count was recorded for about four fifths of them. Roughly 18% of the sample rests with the top ten. The sequencing sample was made of PBMCs or T cells enriched from blood (not recorded which). These receptor sequences come from a man aged 55 to 70 who had recovered from COVID-19.

V and J are TRBV4-2 and TRBJ1-4; TRBD1 might be the D (5 bases). Germline CDR1 and CDR2: LGHNA and YNFKEQ. V was clipped by 1 base and J by 10 bases, with 13 bases between them. This CDR3 has 14 residues. CDR3 nucleotides: TGTGCCAGCAGCCAAGGAGCGGCCGGGGGAAAACTGTTTTTT. The encoded protein is CASSQGAAGGKLFF.

Here the CDR3 reads CASSPRRQGLSIQYF. DNA of the CDR3: TGTGCCAGCAGCCCTCGCCGACAGGGTCTGAGCATTCAGTACTTC. J is TRBJ2-4 and V is TRBV11-2; 7 bases line up with TRBD1. This CDR3 is 15 amino acids long. Trimming removed 5 bases from V and 9 bases from J; junction bases left unmatched: 13. CDR1 is SGHAT and CDR2 is FQNNGV in the germline V gene.

CDR3 coding DNA: TGTGCCAGCAGTGAGAGACAGGTGAGCTCCTATAATTCACCCCTCCACTTT. It translates to CASSERQVSSYNSPLHF. The chain employs TRBV6-4 and TRBJ1-6, with a weak D call TRBD1 (6 bases). The CDR3 length is 17 residues. Trimming cost V 3 bases and J 0 bases, with 12 bases left between them. Germline V lookup: CDR1 MRHNA, CDR2 SNTAGT.

This sequence joins TRBV9 and TRBJ2-4; TRBD1 matches at 9 bases. The CDR3 is 15 residues long. The ends lost 0 bases at V and 7 bases at J; junction bases unmatched: 5. Germline CDR1 is SGDLS and CDR2 is YYNGEE. The CDR3 sequence: CASSVGTGEDNIQYF. CDR3 nucleotide sequence: TGTGCCAGCAGCGTAGGGACAGGGGAAGACAACATTCAGTACTTC.

J is TRBJ1-2 and V is TRBV2, with D possibly being TRBD1 (6 bases). Germline CDR1 is SNHLY and CDR2 is FYNNEI. Trimming pared 1 base from V and 4 bases from J, leaving 7 bases between. This CDR3 has 13 residues. The CDR3 region has the DNA TGTGCCAGCAGTGAAGGGACAGTCTATGGCTACACCTTC. Translation gives CASSEGTVYGYTF. The variable domain in full, completed from reference TRBV2 and TRBJ1-2, reads EPEVTQTPSHQVTQMGQEVILRCVPISNHLYFYWYRQILGQKVEFLVSFYNNEISEKSEIFDDQFSVERPDGSNFTLKIRSTKLEDSAMYFCASSEGTVYGYTFGSGTRLTVV.

The rearrangement uses TRBV28 and TRBJ2-7; 8 bases line up with TRBD2. CDR1 is MDHEN and CDR2 is SYDVKM in the germline V gene. This CDR3 is 14 amino acids long. V lost 6 bases and J lost 0; bases outside the gene matches: 4. CDR3 residues: CASRGGGTSYEQYF. CDR3 DNA sequence: TGTGCCAGCAGGGGCGGGGGGACCTCCTACGAGCAGTACTTC.

This chain connects TRBV3-1 (or the pseudogene TRBV3-2) to TRBJ1-5; maybe TRBD1 (6 bases). The CDR3 loop spans 15 amino acids. The germline V gene encodes CDR1 LGHDT and CDR2 YNNKEL (reference sequence). Trimming shortened V by 0 bases and J by 6 bases, and 12 bases separated the two germline ends. The CDR3 reads CASSQDTTGTQPQHF. In DNA form, the CDR3 reads TGTGCCAGCAGCCAAGACACGACAGGAACTCAGCCCCAGCATTTT.

The chain recombines TRBV11-2 with TRBJ2-3, with TRBD2 identical over 8 bases. The CDR3 covers 15 residues. The germline CDR1 and CDR2 sequences are SGHAT and FQNNGV. J gave up 5 bases and V 4 bases, and 8 bases lay outside the gene matches. CDR3 DNA: TGTGCCAGCAGCTCCACCGGGACTAGTGGAGATACGCAGTATTTT. Translating gives CASSSTGTSGDTQYF.

The chain employs TRBV3-1 (or the pseudogene TRBV3-2) and TRBJ2-7, with 10 bases lining up with TRBD2. This CDR3 contains 14 residues. The V gene end was trimmed by 4 bases and the J gene end by 3 bases; junction bases not matched to a gene: 3. Germline CDR1 is LGHDT and CDR2 is YNNKEL (reference sequence). This CDR3 is CASSPLAGVYEQYF. CDR3 nucleotides: TGTGCCAGCAGCCCCCTAGCGGGAGTCTACGAGCAGTACTTC.

The chain combines TRBV19 with TRBJ2-7; the match to TRBD2 covers 14 bases. The V gene's germline CDR1 is LNHDA and CDR2 SQIVND (reference sequence). V gave up 4 bases and J gave up 5 bases; unmatched junction bases: 4. The CDR3 totals 15 residues. CDR3 sequence reads: CASSTPGLAGDEQYF. The DNA for the CDR3 is TGTGCCAGTAGTACCCCGGGACTAGCGGGAGACGAGCAGTACTTC.

The chain combines TRBV7-9 with TRBJ2-7; 8 bases agree with TRBD1. CDR1 SEHNR and CDR2 FQNEAQ come from the germline V gene (reference sequence). The CDR3 runs to 15 residues. The J segment lost 3 bases and the V segment lost 5 bases, leaving 9 bases of the junction unmatched. Here the CDR3 DNA reads TGTGCCAGCAGCGCACGGGACAGGCCGGACTACGAGCAGTACTTC. Translating gives CASSARDRPDYEQYF.

The table lists this clone with a count of one. The chain has TRBV28 and TRBJ1-5; D possibly corresponds to TRBD1 (6 bases). V dropped 3 bases and J dropped 9 bases, with 12 bases sitting between them. The CDR3 has 13 amino acids. Germline V gene data show CDR1 as MDHEN and CDR2 as SYDVKM. In DNA, the CDR3 is TGTGCCAGCAGTTTCGACAGGCCTCTGCCCCAGCATTTT. Its protein product is CASSFDRPLPQHF.